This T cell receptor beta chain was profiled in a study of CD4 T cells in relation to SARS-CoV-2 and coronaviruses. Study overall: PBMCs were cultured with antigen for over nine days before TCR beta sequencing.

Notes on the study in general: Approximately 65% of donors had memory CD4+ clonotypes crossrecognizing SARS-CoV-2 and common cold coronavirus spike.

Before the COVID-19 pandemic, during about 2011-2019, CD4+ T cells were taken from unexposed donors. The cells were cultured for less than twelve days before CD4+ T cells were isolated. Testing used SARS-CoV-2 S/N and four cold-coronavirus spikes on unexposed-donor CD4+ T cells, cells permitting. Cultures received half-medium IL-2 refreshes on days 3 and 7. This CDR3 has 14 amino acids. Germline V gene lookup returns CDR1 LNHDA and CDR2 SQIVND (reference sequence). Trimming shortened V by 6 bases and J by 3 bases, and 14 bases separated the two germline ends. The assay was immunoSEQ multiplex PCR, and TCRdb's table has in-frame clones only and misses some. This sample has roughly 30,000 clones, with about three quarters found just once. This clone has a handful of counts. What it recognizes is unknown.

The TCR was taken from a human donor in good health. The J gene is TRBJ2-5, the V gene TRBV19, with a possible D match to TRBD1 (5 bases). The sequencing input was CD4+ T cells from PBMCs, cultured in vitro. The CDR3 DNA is TGTGCCAGTAGCCCGCAGGGCGGAGAAGAGACCCAGTACTTC. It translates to CASSPQGGEETQYF. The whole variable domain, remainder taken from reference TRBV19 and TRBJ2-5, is DGGITQSPKYLFRKEGQNVTLSCEQNLNHDAMYWYRQDPGQGLRLIYYSQIVNDFQKGDIAEGYSVSREKKESFPLTVTSAQKNPTAFYLCASSPQGGEETQYFGPGTRLLVL.